This T cell receptor (beta chain) was recovered during a study of blood T cell repertoires in COVID-19. Study overall: PBMCs, B-cell-depleted T cells, or T cells provided the cDNA or gDNA that made up the material.

Per the authors' pipeline: Estimation of nucleated cell counts was performed using reference gene primer amplification. Using immunoSEQ multiplex PCR, the repertoire was profiled, and TCRdb retains in-frame clones only, with some absent. V and J calls and clone size come straight from that table; D and trimming were deduced from the DNA. The sample lists about 230,000 clones, 88% occurring once. The length of the CDR3 is 16 residues. The ends were cut back, 3 bases at V and 0 bases at J, with 13 bases in the middle. Germline-derived CDR1 and CDR2 are SGHTS and YDEGEE. The rearrangement uses TRBV5-8 and TRBJ2-1; no reliable D call. This TCR was recovered from a woman aged 60-75 years with acute or convalescent COVID-19. The material sequenced was peripheral blood. This CDR3 reads CASSSRRISSYNEQFF. The CDR3 coding sequence is TGTGCCAGCAGCTCCCGCAGGATCAGCTCCTACAATGAGCAGTTCTTC.